Below, 20 T cell receptor beta chains from the same sample are listed, as sequenced in a study of T-cell reconstitution after alpha-beta-depleted transplantation in children. Unique molecular identifiers tagged the TCRbeta library. One entry per CDR3 protein results from TCRdb running MiXCR on the PCR reads. The data hold 700,000 to 850,000 distinct CDR3 sequences, with 16% observed a single time. The source material was PBMCs, mostly from graft donor cells, sampled 360 days after TCRalphabeta/CD19-depleted stem cell transplant. The source of these receptors is a male patient between 10 and 17 years old who had a stem cell transplant for acute lymphoblastic leukemia, so the T cells may come from the graft donor.

This clonotype was seen only a few times. The V gene is TRBV7-2, the J gene TRBJ2-3; 10 bases line up with TRBD2. Germline V gives CDR1 SGHTA, CDR2 FQGNSA. The CDR3 has 16 amino acids. The J segment lost 3 bases and the V segment lost 4 bases, leaving 7 bases of the junction unmatched. The CDR3 loop is CASSSPGLAKTDTQYF. The CDR3 DNA reads as TGTGCCAGCAGCTCACCGGGACTAGCGAAAACAGATACGCAGTATTTT.

This clonotype was seen a few times. The gene calls are TRBV5-1 and TRBJ2-1; 10 bases are a match to TRBD2. V was clipped by 5 bases and J by 3 bases; unmatched bases: 5. CDR1 is SGHRS and CDR2 is YFSETQ in the germline V gene. The CDR3 is made up of 15 amino acids. As DNA, the CDR3 is TGCGCCAGCAGTATAGCGGGAGGCTACTACAATGAGCAGTTCTTC. This sequence encodes CASSIAGGYYNEQFF. The variable domain in full, completed from reference TRBV5-1 and TRBJ2-1, reads KAGVTQTPRYLIKTRGQQVTLSCSPISGHRSVSWYQQTPGQGLQFLFEYFSETQRNKGNFPGRFSGRQFSNSRSEMNVSTLELGDSALYLCASSIAGGYYNEQFFGPGTRLTVL.

The chain combines TRBV20-1 with TRBJ2-1; D may match TRBD1 or TRBD2 (5 bases each). The V and J ends lost 3 bases and 5 bases respectively, with 17 bases between them. CDR3 length: 15 amino acids. CDR1 and CDR2 from the germline V gene are DFQATT and SNEGSKA (reference sequence). DNA of the CDR3: TGCAGTGCTAGTTTCGGGACCGCTTTAGACAATGAGCAGTTCTTC. Its translation is CSASFGTALDNEQFF.

The chain is built from TRBV9 and TRBJ2-7, with D perhaps TRBD2 (5 bases). Trimming cost V 4 bases and J 7 bases, with 21 bases left between them. Germline CDR1 reads SGDLS; CDR2 reads YYNGEE. The CDR3 runs 15 residues. CDR3 coding DNA: TGTGCCAGCAGCCCGAGAGGGAAGGGTATAGGGGAGCAGTACTTC. Its protein is CASSPRGKGIGEQYF. The variable domain in full, completed from reference TRBV9 and TRBJ2-7, reads DSGVTQTPKHLITATGQRVTLRCSPRSGDLSVYWYQQSLDQGLQFLIQYYNGEERAKGNILERFSAQQFPDLHSELNLSSLELGDSALYFCASSPRGKGIGEQYFGPGTRLTVT.

This clonotype appeared many times. Its ends do not fully match the called genes, so a read error is possible. The V call is TRBV7-2, the J call TRBJ2-1; D is uncertain. The CDR3 extends over 13 amino acids. From germline, CDR1 is SGHTA and CDR2 FQGNSA. For the CDR3, the DNA is TGTGCCAGCAGTACCTACCAACACAAGGGTTGGCTCTTC. Its protein is CASSTYQHKGWLF. Looking up the rest from reference TRBV7-2 and TRBJ2-1 gives the full variable domain: GAGVSQSPSNKVTEKGKDVELRCDPISGHTALYWYRQSLGQGLEFLIYFQGNSAPDKSGLPSDRFSAERTGGSVSTLTIQRTQQEDSAVYLCASSTYQHKGWLFGPGTRLTVL.

The V gene is TRBV10-2, the J gene TRBJ2-2; D uncertain. The CDR3 loop spans 12 amino acids. CDR1 and CDR2 from the germline V gene are WSHSY and SAAADI. V shed 6 bases and J shed 3 bases, with 5 bases lying between them. CDR3 amino acids: CASRAYTGELFF. The CDR3 DNA reads TGCGCCAGCAGGGCTTACACCGGGGAGCTGTTTTTT.

A few counts support this clonotype. This chain links TRBV15 with TRBJ1-3; 7 bases map to TRBD1. With 0 bases clipped from V and 9 bases from J, the junction kept 17 bases outside the gene matches. The germline CDR1 and CDR2 sequences are LNHNV and YYDKDF (reference sequence). The length of the CDR3 is 18 residues. The CDR3 region has the DNA TGTGCCACCAGCAGAGAACTGGGACAGTTCCTCGGTTTGAGCACCATATATTTT. Translating gives CATSRELGQFLGLSTIYF.

This clonotype was recorded at least ten times. V gene TRBV2 combines with J gene TRBJ1-5; a weak D match, TRBD1 (5 bases). V was shortened by 6 bases and J by 2 bases, with 11 bases between the two germline ends. The CDR3 has 14 amino acids. Germline assignment: CDR1 SNHLY and CDR2 FYNNEI. CDR3 region: CASSREEGNQPQHF. The CDR3 nucleotides read TGTGCCAGCAGCAGGGAGGAGGGCAATCAGCCCCAGCATTTT.

This clonotype was counted a few times. The rearrangement uses TRBV29-1 and TRBJ2-3; TRBD2 matches 9 bases. Germline CDR1 and CDR2: SQVTM and ANQGSEA. The CDR3 is made up of 15 amino acids. The ends lost 4 bases at V and 3 bases at J; junction bases unmatched: 8. The CDR3 DNA is TGCAGCGTTGCAACTAGCGGGCTTGTTACAGATACGCAGTATTTT. Its protein product is CSVATSGLVTDTQYF.

The gene calls are TRBV6-5 and TRBJ2-3; 11 nucleotides match TRBD2. The ends lost 0 bases at V and 0 bases at J; junction bases unmatched: 2. The CDR3 is 17 residues long. The germline CDR1 and CDR2 sequences are MNHEY and SVGAGI. The CDR3 DNA sequence: TGTGCCAGCAGTTACTCGACTAGCGGGATTAGCACAGATACGCAGTATTTT. Translation gives CASSYSTSGISTDTQYF.

The gene calls are TRBV9 and TRBJ2-2; D gene uncertain. V was pared by 3 bases and J by 8 bases, with 11 bases between. In germline, CDR1 is SGDLS, CDR2 YYNGEE. The CDR3 covers 13 residues. DNA for the CDR3: TGTGCCAGCAGCGACTGGAACGCGGGGGAGCTGTTTTTT. This gives the protein CASSDWNAGELFF.

This chain connects TRBV21-1 to TRBJ2-5; TRBD1 is taken as the D call from the table, unchecked against the DNA. TRBV21-1 is tagged as a pseudogene. The CDR3 is 15 amino acids. For the CDR3, the DNA is TGTGCCAGCAGCAGTAGACAGGGAGGCCAAGAGACCCAGTACTTC. Translation gives CASSSRQGGQETQYF.

J is TRBJ2-7 and V is TRBV13; 9 bases are shared with TRBD1. The trim removed 5 bases at V and 4 bases at J, leaving 9 bases unmatched. This CDR3 region has 15 residues. Germline CDR1 PRHDT, CDR2 FYEKMQ (reference sequence). The DNA for the CDR3 is TGTGCCAGCAGCATCTCTGGGACAGGGAGGTACGAGCAGTACTTC. Residues: CASSISGTGRYEQYF. The variable domain in full, completed from reference TRBV13 and TRBJ2-7, reads AAGVIQSPRHLIKEKRETATLKCYPIPRHDTVYWYQQGPGQDPQFLISFYEKMQSDKGSIPDRFSAQQFSDYHSELNMSSLELGDSALYFCASSISGTGRYEQYFGPGTRLTVT.

This clonotype was seen a few times. The chain combines TRBV5-1 with TRBJ2-7; TRBD2 aligns across 8 bases. Germline assignment: CDR1 SGHRS and CDR2 YFSETQ. V shed 0 bases, J shed 4 bases, and the junction held 6 bases outside the gene matches. The CDR3 is 15 amino acids. The CDR3 DNA reads as TGCGCCAGCAGCTTGGTGGCTAGCGGGTTTTACGAGCAGTACTTC. This gives the protein CASSLVASGFYEQYF.

This clonotype was recorded at least ten times. The chain joins TRBV12-3 or TRBV12-4 to TRBJ2-3; unclear D gene. The CDR3 extends over 16 amino acids. V was clipped by 3 bases and J by 3 bases, with 16 bases between them. DNA for the CDR3: TGTGCCAGCAGTTTTAAAACTCACCAACTGACAGATACGCAGTATTTT. Encoded protein: CASSFKTHQLTDTQYF.

The chain has TRBV29-1 and TRBJ2-5; TRBD1 is a possible D gene (9 bases). The CDR3 is 15 amino acids. Trimming shortened V by 8 bases and J by 1 base, and 20 bases separated the two germline ends. Germline CDR1 SQVTM, CDR2 ANQGSEA. The CDR3 nucleotides are TGCAGCATTAACGGGGGGGACAGGGCCCAAGAGACCCAGTACTTC. Its protein is CSINGGDRAQETQYF. Full variable domain (missing parts from reference TRBV29-1 and TRBJ2-5): SAVISQKPSRDICQRGTSLTIQCQVDSQVTMMFWYRQQPGQSLTLIATANQGSEATYESGFVIDKFPISRPNLTFSTLTVSNMSPEDSSIYLCSINGGDRAQETQYFGPGTRLLVL.

This clonotype was seen repeatedly, ten times or more. The DNA for the CDR3 is TGCGCCAGCAGTCAATCGAGTACAGGCACCGGGGAGCTGTTTTTT. Amino acids: CASSQSSTGTGELFF. The rearrangement links TRBV23-1 to TRBJ2-2; D perhaps matches TRBD1 (5 bases). Being an ORF, TRBV23-1 has a function that is uncertain. Trimming removed 0 bases from V and 4 bases from J, with 9 bases in between. This CDR3 is 15 amino acids long.

Ten or more counts support this clonotype. The chain joins TRBV20-1 to TRBJ2-1; unclear D gene. Germline CDR1 is DFQATT and CDR2 is SNEGSKA (reference sequence). The V and J ends lost 1 base and 8 bases respectively, with 9 bases between them. This CDR3 has 12 amino acids. The DNA of the CDR3 is TGCAGTGCTAGAGCGAGTCTATATGAGCAGTTCTTC. Its translation is CSARASLYEQFF.

This chain links TRBV7-3 with TRBJ2-7; D may be TRBD2 (7 bases). Germline assignment: CDR1 SGHTA and CDR2 FQGTGA. V was clipped by 0 bases and J by 1 base, with 19 bases between them. This CDR3 region has 18 residues. Here the CDR3 DNA reads TGTGCCAGCAGCTTAACGTCCCAAGGGGGAGGGAGGTCCTACGAGCAGTACTTC. It specifies CASSLTSQGGGRSYEQYF.

At least ten counts were recorded for this clonotype. The chain recombines TRBV6-6 with TRBJ2-7; D ambiguous. Trimming removed 3 bases at V and 7 bases at J, with 10 bases between. Germline V lookup: CDR1 MNHNY, CDR2 SVGAGI (reference sequence). This CDR3 contains 12 residues. CDR3 nucleotide sequence: TGTGCCAGCAGTTATCCCAGGAAGGAGCAGTACTTC. Its translation: CASSYPRKEQYF.